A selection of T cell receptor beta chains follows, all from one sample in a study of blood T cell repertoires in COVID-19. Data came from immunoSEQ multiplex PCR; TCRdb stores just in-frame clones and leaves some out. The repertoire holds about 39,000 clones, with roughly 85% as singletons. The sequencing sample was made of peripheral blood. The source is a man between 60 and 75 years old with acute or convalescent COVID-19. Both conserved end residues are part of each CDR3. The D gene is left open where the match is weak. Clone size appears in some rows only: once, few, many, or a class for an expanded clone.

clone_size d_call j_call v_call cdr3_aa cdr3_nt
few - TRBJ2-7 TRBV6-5 CASRDLMSLTYEQYF TGTGCCAGCAGGGACTTGATGAGCCTAACCTACGAGCAGTACTTC
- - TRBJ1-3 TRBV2 CASSQGFGNTIYF TGTGCCAGCAGCCAGGGTTTTGGAAACACCATATATTTT
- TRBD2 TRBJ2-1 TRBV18 CASSPTMPTSGRLYNEQFF TGTGCCAGCTCACCTACTATGCCGACTAGCGGGAGACTTTACAATGAGCAGTTCTTC
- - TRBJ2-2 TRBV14 CASSPDWNTGELFF TGTGCCAGCAGCCCCGACTGGAACACCGGGGAGCTGTTTTTT
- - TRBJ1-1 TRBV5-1 CASRRGYEAFF TGCGCCAGCAGAAGGGGTTACGAAGCTTTCTTT
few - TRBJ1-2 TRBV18 CASSPSADSPYGYTF TGTGCCAGCTCACCATCGGCGGATTCGCCCTATGGCTACACCTTC
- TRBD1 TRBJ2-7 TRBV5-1 CASSEGTVNYEQYF TGCGCCAGCAGCGAAGGGACAGTGAACTACGAGCAGTACTTC
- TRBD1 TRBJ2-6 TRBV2 CASSAQGASGANVLTF TGTGCCAGCAGTGCACAGGGGGCGAGTGGGGCCAACGTCCTGACTTTC
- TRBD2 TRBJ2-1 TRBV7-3 CASSFTSGPYNEQFF TGTGCCAGCAGCTTCACTAGCGGGCCATACAATGAGCAGTTCTTC
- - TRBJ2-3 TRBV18 CASSPRQASTDTQYF TGTGCCAGCTCACCACGGCAGGCTAGCACAGATACGCAGTATTTT
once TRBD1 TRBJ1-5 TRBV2 CASSVPGQGYFSNQPQHF TGTGCCAGCAGTGTTCCGGGACAGGGTTACTTCAGCAATCAGCCCCAGCATTTT
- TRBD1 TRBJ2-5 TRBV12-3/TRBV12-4 CASSLNRGETQYF TGTGCCAGCAGCCTGAACAGGGGAGAGACCCAGTACTTC
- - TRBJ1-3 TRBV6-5 CASNPGGRGNTIYF TGTGCCAGCAACCCCGGGGGTAGAGGAAACACCATATATTTT
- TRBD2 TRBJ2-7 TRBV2 CASLGTSGRYEQYF TGTGCCAGCCTGGGGACCAGCGGGAGGTACGAGCAGTACTTC
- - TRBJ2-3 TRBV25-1 CASSEGGLRNTQYF TGTGCCAGCAGTGAAGGGGGCCTCCGAAATACGCAGTATTTT
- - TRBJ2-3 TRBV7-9 CAERSPSTDTQYF TGTGCCGAAAGGAGCCCTAGCACAGATACGCAGTATTTT
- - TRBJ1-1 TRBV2 CASISRGGVTEAFF TGTGCCAGCATATCCCGCGGAGGGGTAACTGAAGCTTTCTTT
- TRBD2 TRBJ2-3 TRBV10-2 CASSGRGGGTTSTDTQYF TGCGCCAGCAGTGGCCGGGGCGGGGGAACGACTAGCACAGATACGCAGTATTTT
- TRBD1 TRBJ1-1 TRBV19 CASKGQAAQEGTEAFF TGTGCCAGTAAGGGACAGGCCGCTCAAGAGGGCACTGAAGCTTTCTTT
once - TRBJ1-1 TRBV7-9 CASSPRAQDTEAFF TGTGCCAGCAGCCCTAGAGCTCAAGATACTGAAGCTTTCTTT
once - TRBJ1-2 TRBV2 CASSPGGANYGYTF TGTGCCAGCAGCCCGGGGGGAGCTAACTATGGCTACACCTTC
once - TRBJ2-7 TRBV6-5 CASRSHTYEQYF TGTGCCAGCAGGTCCCACACCTACGAGCAGTACTTC
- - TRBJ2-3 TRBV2 CASSVLSVAQYF TGTGCCAGCAGTGTTCTCAGCGTAGCGCAGTATTTT
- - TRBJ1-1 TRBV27 CASSLNRETEAFF TGTGCCAGCAGCCTCAACAGGGAAACTGAAGCTTTCTTT
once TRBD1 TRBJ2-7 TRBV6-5 CATGLGGPRYYEQYF TGTGCCACCGGCTTAGGGGGCCCCCGGTACTACGAGCAGTACTTC
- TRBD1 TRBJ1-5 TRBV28 CASRSGTGGSQPQHF TGTGCCAGCAGGTCCGGGACAGGGGGTAGTCAGCCCCAGCATTTT
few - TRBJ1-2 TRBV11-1 CASSLVGQGPYGYTF TGTGCCAGCAGCTTAGTAGGGCAGGGGCCCTATGGCTACACCTTC
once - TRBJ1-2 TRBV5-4 CASSSPTWGGDGYTF TGTGCCAGCAGCTCCCCGACATGGGGCGGGGATGGCTACACCTTC
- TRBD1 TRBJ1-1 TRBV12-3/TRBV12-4 CASSSRGTEAFF TGTGCCAGCAGTAGCAGGGGGACTGAAGCTTTCTTT
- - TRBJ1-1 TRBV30 CAWNGGAAEAFF TGTGCCTGGAATGGAGGGGCGGCTGAAGCTTTCTTT
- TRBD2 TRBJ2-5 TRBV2 CASYLAGGSGTQYF TGTGCCAGCTACTTAGCGGGAGGGTCGGGGACCCAGTACTTC
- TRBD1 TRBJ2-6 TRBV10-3 CAISRDRAESGANVLTF TGTGCCATCAGTCGGGACAGGGCGGAGTCTGGGGCCAACGTCCTGACTTTC
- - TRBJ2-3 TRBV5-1 CASSLVGRGDTQYF TGCGCCAGCAGCTTGGTGGGTAGAGGAGATACGCAGTATTTT
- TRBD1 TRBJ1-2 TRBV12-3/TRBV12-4 CASSRTGYGYTF TGTGCCAGCAGCCGGACAGGGTATGGCTACACCTTC
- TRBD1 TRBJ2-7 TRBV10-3 CAITLGQGNYEQYF TGTGCCATCACCCTGGGACAGGGCAACTACGAGCAGTACTTC
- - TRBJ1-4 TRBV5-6 CASSSDGDFNEKLFF TGTGCCAGCAGCTCCGACGGAGATTTTAATGAAAAACTGTTTTTT
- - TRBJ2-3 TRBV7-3 CASSLERQSDTQYF TGTGCCAGCAGCTTGGAGAGACAGTCAGATACGCAGTATTTT
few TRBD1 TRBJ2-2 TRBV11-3 CASSPRTGAGTGELFF TGTGCCAGCAGCCCGAGGACAGGGGCGGGCACCGGGGAGCTGTTTTTT
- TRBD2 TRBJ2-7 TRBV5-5 CASSNPGTTLYEQYF TGTGCCAGCAGCAACCCCGGGACTACCCTCTACGAGCAGTACTTC
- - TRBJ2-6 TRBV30 CAWRRGPGANVLTF TGTGCCTGGAGACGGGGTCCCGGGGCCAACGTCCTGACTTTC
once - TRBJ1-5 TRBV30 CAWSLQGWSQPQHF TGTGCCTGGAGTCTACAGGGATGGTCTCAGCCCCAGCATTTT
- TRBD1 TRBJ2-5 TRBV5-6 CASSWGTGVETQYF TGTGCCAGCAGCTGGGGGACAGGGGTGGAGACCCAGTACTTC
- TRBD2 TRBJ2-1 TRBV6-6 CATSSGGRNEQFF TGTGCCACCAGTAGCGGGGGACGTAATGAGCAGTTCTTC
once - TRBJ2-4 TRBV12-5 CASGLVVGPNIQYF TGTGCTAGTGGTTTGGTAGTTGGCCCGAACATTCAGTACTTC